The sequence of this T cell receptor beta chain was determined in a study of shared clonotypes between healthy human individuals. The overall study: Each donor's CD4 naive and CD4 memory cells filled three plates apiece, CD8 naive two, and CD8 memory one.

Replicate PCRs from sorted subsets contained roughly 220 ng DNA, which is 29,000 or so T cell genomes. TCRdb keeps only in-frame clones here, not all; method: immunoSEQ multiplex PCR. The sample consists of some 2.4 million clones, approximately 93% of them appearing once. Points on this clone: Its antigen is not identified.

Naive CD4+ cells were CD45RA-selected; the remaining cells were memory. General observations from the study: Memory subsets generally showed smaller estimated richness than naive subsets did.

The germline V gene has CDR1 SQVTM and CDR2 ANQGSEA. The CDR3 is 14 residues long. V was clipped by 6 bases and J by 0 bases; unmatched bases: 5. The gene calls are TRBV29-1 and TRBJ2-1; 7 positions match TRBD1. The sequence was obtained from a man in his late teens or twenties in good health. Some clones in this sample may be carry-over from other donors' samples. Material for sequencing was naive CD4+ T cells from PBMCs. Subset given: CD45RA+ positively selected. The CDR3 sequence: CSVQGSYSYNEQFF. The CDR3 region has the DNA TGCAGCGTACAGGGGTCTTACTCCTACAATGAGCAGTTCTTC.